This TCR beta chain originates from a study of T cell responses to AZD1222 COVID-19 vaccine. Points from the study as a whole: Increases in Spike-specific TCR breadth and depth were seen after two AZD1222 doses. There were repertoire samples only from the period after the peak T cell response.

Comments on this clone: Its antigen is currently unknown.

The table came from immunoSEQ multiplex PCR; TCRdb's copy has only in-frame clones and leaves some out. The table shows approximately 100,000 clones, with 85% occurring only once. Germline V gene sequence: CDR1 MNHEY, CDR2 SMNVEV (reference sequence). V was clipped by 4 bases and J by 7 bases; unmatched bases: 8. This CDR3 has 15 residues. The TCR comes from an adult who received the AZD1222 COVID-19 vaccine. The input for sequencing was peripheral blood, taken 28 days after the second AZD1222 dose. This rearrangement joins TRBV27 to TRBJ1-5; 9 positions agree with TRBD1. The CDR3 loop is CASSSGTGFHQPQHF. The CDR3 nucleotides read TGTGCCAGCAGTTCGGGGACAGGGTTCCACCAGCCCCAGCATTTT.